The rows below give T cell receptor beta chains drawn from one sample of a study of blood T cell repertoires in COVID-19. Only in-frame clones appear in the TCRdb table, and some are missing; sequencing was by immunoSEQ multiplex PCR. This table holds 80,000 or so clones, under 85% found once. The sample taken for sequencing was peripheral blood. The source is a human donor in a cohort sampled during active COVID-19. The CDR3 runs from the conserved cysteine through the conserved F or W. D genes are given only for firm matches. Only part of the rows carry a size: once, few, many, or a class if the clone is expanded.

TRBV14	TRBD1	15	-	TRBJ2-7	TGTGCCAGCAGCCAAGGTTCAGGGGGTACCTACGAGCAGTACTTC	CASSQGSGGTYEQYF
TRBV11-2	TRBD2	15	-	TRBJ2-1	TGTGCCAGCAGCTTCGGACTAGCGGACTACAATGAGCAGTTCTTC	CASSFGLADYNEQFF
TRBV5-5	TRBD1	14	-	TRBJ2-7	TGTGCCAGCACCCCCTGGACAGGCTCCTACGAGCAGTACTTC	CASTPWTGSYEQYF
TRBV6-2/TRBV6-3	-	14	-	TRBJ1-1	TGTGCCAGCAGCCGGACAGTGAGGGGCACTGAAGCTTTCTTT	CASSRTVRGTEAFF
TRBV5-1	-	14	once	TRBJ1-4	TGCGCCAGCAGCTTGGAAGGGGTCAATGAAAAACTGTTTTTT	CASSLEGVNEKLFF
TRBV5-1	-	13	-	TRBJ1-1	TGCGCCAGCAGCTTGGATGGAGGCACTGAAGCTTTCTTT	CASSLDGGTEAFF
TRBV7-2	TRBD2	16	-	TRBJ2-7	TGTGCCAGCAGCTTAGCGCCAGCGGGATCAACGGGGGAGCAGTACTTC	CASSLAPAGSTGEQYF
TRBV7-3	-	12	few	TRBJ1-2	TGTGCCATCCCCCAGGGTCACTATGGCTACACCTTC	CAIPQGHYGYTF
TRBV7-2	-	14	-	TRBJ2-7	TGTGCCAGCAGCCCACAGTGGCGCTCCTACGAGCAGTACTTC	CASSPQWRSYEQYF
TRBV12-3/TRBV12-4	-	12	few	TRBJ1-6	TGTGCCAGCAGTTTCGCGGATTCACCCCTCCACTTT	CASSFADSPLHF
TRBV5-6	TRBD1	18	-	TRBJ1-5	TGTGCCAGCAGCTTGGCGCGAGACAGGGGGCCGAAGAATCAGCCCCAGCATTTT	CASSLARDRGPKNQPQHF
TRBV10-3	-	16	-	TRBJ1-2	TGTGCCATCGGCTGGGCCCTTCGGGGTCTGAACTATGGCTACACCTTC	CAIGWALRGLNYGYTF
TRBV6-5	TRBD2	15	few	TRBJ2-3	TGTGCCAGCAGCTCTAGCGGGGGGATCACAGATACGCAGTATTTT	CASSSSGGITDTQYF
TRBV3-1/TRBV3-2	TRBD1	15	-	TRBJ1-1	TGTGCCAGCAGCCAGTCAGGGGGCGCGTACACTGAAGCTTTCTTT	CASSQSGGAYTEAFF
TRBV18	-	13	-	TRBJ1-5	TGTGCCAGCTCCTCGGGGAGCAATCAGCCCCAGCATTTT	CASSSGSNQPQHF
TRBV15	-	15	-	TRBJ2-5	TGTGCCACCAGCAGAGATCTGGCAGACAAGAAGACCCAGTACTTC	CATSRDLADKKTQYF
TRBV5-1	-	15	-	TRBJ2-7	TGCGCCAGCAGCTTGGAGGACTTCGGCACCTACGAGCAGTACTTC	CASSLEDFGTYEQYF
TRBV29-1	-	12	few	TRBJ1-2	TGCAGCGTTGGGGGGCAGGGTGGCGGCTACACCTTC	CSVGGQGGGYTF
TRBV27	TRBD2	17	-	TRBJ2-4	TGTGCCAGCAGTTTCCGAAACAGCGGGAGGTCCAAAAACATTCAGTACTTC	CASSFRNSGRSKNIQYF
TRBV9	TRBD1	17	-	TRBJ2-1	TGTGCCAGCAGCGGCCACTTTGACAGGGGATTATACAATGAGCAGTTCTTC	CASSGHFDRGLYNEQFF